The 18 T cell receptor beta chains in this list originate from one sample, sequenced in a study of shared clonotypes between healthy human individuals (TCRdb year 2020). Library method: the immunoSEQ multiplex PCR assay. Here the immuneACCESS table is served through TCRdb, limited to in-frame sequences with V and J called. Missing clones are a known gap in these copies; in checked studies unresolved V genes cover under half, and the rest lacks a known reason. In all, the sample holds some 1,600,000 clones, and 95% to 99% of those were seen once. Together, the top ten hold roughly 0.4% of the sample. Sequenced: naive CD4+ T cells sorted from blood. The cell subset or site label on this specimen signifies: CD45RA+ positively selected. The source of these receptors is a man aged 25 to 45 in good health.

To note about this clone: The junction and the germline gene differ at one end; a read error may be behind it. The V gene is TRBV7-7, the J gene TRBJ2-7, with 7 bases aligning to TRBD1. Per germline, CDR1 SSHAT and CDR2 FNYEAQ (reference sequence). This CDR3 is built from 13 residues. CDR3 DNA sequence: TGTGCTAGCAGCTTGGACAGGTCCTACGAGCAGTACTTC. Its translation: CASSLDRSYEQYF.

A note on this clone: Other DNA sequences in this specimen translate into the identical CDR3. The gene calls are TRBV5-1 and TRBJ2-1; no clear D gene. Looked up from germline, CDR1 is SGHRS and CDR2 is YFSETQ. This CDR3 contains 15 residues. V lost 0 bases and J lost 0, with 7 bases in between. The CDR3 loop is CASSLAASSYNEQFF. CDR3 nucleotides: TGCGCCAGCAGCTTGGCTGCCAGCTCCTACAATGAGCAGTTCTTC. Together with reference TRBV5-1 and TRBJ2-1, the CDR3 gives the full variable domain: KAGVTQTPRYLIKTRGQQVTLSCSPISGHRSVSWYQQTPGQGLQFLFEYFSETQRNKGNFPGRFSGRQFSNSRSEMNVSTLELGDSALYLCASSLAASSYNEQFFGPGTRLTVL.

The chain recombines TRBV29-1 with TRBJ1-5, with TRBD1 identical over 7 bases. Germline V gene sequence: CDR1 SQVTM, CDR2 ANQGSEA. The CDR3 runs 13 residues. V shed 7 bases, J shed 4 bases, and the junction held 7 bases outside the gene matches. DNA for the CDR3: TGCAGCGCCGCGACAGGGTTGAATCAGCCCCAGCATTTT. Translating gives CSAATGLNQPQHF. The full variable domain, in which reference TRBV29-1 and TRBJ1-5 provide the parts outside the CDR3, is SAVISQKPSRDICQRGTSLTIQCQVDSQVTMMFWYRQQPGQSLTLIATANQGSEATYESGFVIDKFPISRPNLTFSTLTVSNMSPEDSSIYLCSAATGLNQPQHFGDGTRLSIL.

V is TRBV28 and J is TRBJ2-5; 8 bases line up with TRBD1. Germline V gene data show CDR1 as MDHEN and CDR2 as SYDVKM. V lost 0 bases, J lost 4 bases, and 10 bases stayed unmatched. The CDR3 runs 17 residues. CDR3 DNA: TGTGCCAGCAGTTTATGGGCCGGGACAGGCGGTCCAGAGACCCAGTACTTC. Protein product: CASSLWAGTGGPETQYF.

The chain employs TRBV5-4 and TRBJ2-1; 7 bases fit TRBD2. The V and J ends lost 4 bases and 9 bases, in that order; junction bases with no gene match: 13. CDR1 SGHNT and CDR2 YYREEE come from the germline V gene (reference sequence). CDR3 size: 15 residues. CDR3 nucleotides: TGTGCCAGCAGCGCTGCAGGAGTAGCGGGTTTTGAGCAGTTCTTC. Encoded protein: CASSAAGVAGFEQFF.

The chain links TRBV28 to TRBJ2-2; TRBD1 agrees at 7 bases. Germline V gene lookup returns CDR1 MDHEN and CDR2 SYDVKM. The CDR3 spans 15 residues. Trimming cost V 1 base and J 5 bases; bases outside gene matches: 4. The CDR3 DNA sequence: TGTGCCAGCAGTTTATTAGGACAGGCAACCGGGGAGCTGTTTTTT. This translates into CASSLLGQATGELFF.

This chain connects TRBV5-1 to TRBJ2-3; the match to TRBD1 covers 10 bases. The CDR3 length is 15 residues. Looked up from germline, CDR1 is SGHRS and CDR2 is YFSETQ. Losses at the gene ends were 4 bases for V and 1 base for J; bases not matched to a gene: 3. The CDR3 coding sequence is TGCGCCAGCAGCATCGGGACAGGGGGCACAGATACGCAGTATTTT. Its translation: CASSIGTGGTDTQYF.

This chain connects TRBV7-9 to TRBJ2-7; 7 nucleotides line up with TRBD2. CDR3 length: 16 residues. With 0 bases clipped from V and 1 base from J, the junction kept 6 bases outside the gene matches. Germline V lookup: CDR1 SEHNR, CDR2 FQNEAQ (reference sequence). This CDR3 reads CASSLATPSGSYEQYF. The CDR3 DNA follows: TGTGCCAGCAGCTTAGCTACTCCTAGCGGATCCTACGAGCAGTACTTC.

This chain uses TRBV10-2 with TRBJ2-3, with no clear D. V was cut by 3 bases and J by 2 bases, with 15 bases left in between. The CDR3 loop spans 16 amino acids. The V gene's germline CDR1 is WSHSY and CDR2 SAAADI. CDR3 in DNA: TGCGCCAGCAGTGATAGACTGGCCATACCCACAGATACGCAGTATTTT. Its protein product is CASSDRLAIPTDTQYF.

J is TRBJ2-1 and V is TRBV5-6; D may be TRBD2 (5 bases). The V gene lost 0 bases and the J gene lost 8 bases, with 15 bases spanning the gap. Germline V CDR1 and CDR2: SGHDT, YYEEEE. The length of the CDR3 is 15 residues. CDR3 sequence: CASSLVAGMGYEQFF. In DNA form, the CDR3 reads TGTGCCAGCAGCTTGGTAGCCGGGATGGGCTATGAGCAGTTCTTC.

This chain joins TRBV6-5 and TRBJ2-3, with D hard to call. The germline V and J ends were trimmed by 6 bases and 2 bases, with 3 bases remaining between them. The CDR3 extends over 11 amino acids. The V gene's germline CDR1 is MNHEY and CDR2 SVGAGI. CDR3 nucleotides: TGTGCCAGCAGACTCACAGATACGCAGTATTTT. Encoded protein: CASRLTDTQYF.

Points on this clone: Additional DNA sequences in this sample encode the identical CDR3. The V call is TRBV5-1, the J call TRBJ2-1; TRBD2 agrees at 8 bases. V shed 2 bases, J shed 5 bases, and the junction held 3 bases outside the gene matches. This CDR3 has 14 residues. The germline V gene has CDR1 SGHRS and CDR2 YFSETQ. This CDR3 is CASSFGLANNEQFF. The CDR3 DNA reads as TGCGCCAGCAGCTTTGGACTAGCAAACAATGAGCAGTTCTTC.

The rearrangement joins TRBV6-5 to TRBJ2-7; 9 bases line up with TRBD1. Germline V CDR1 and CDR2: MNHEY, SVGAGI. CDR3 length equals 14 residues. The J segment lost 3 bases and the V segment lost 6 bases, leaving 6 bases of the junction unmatched. This chain's CDR3 is CASSGTGLGYEQYF. The CDR3 DNA is TGTGCCAGCAGCGGGACAGGGTTGGGCTACGAGCAGTACTTC.

The V and J genes are TRBV19 and TRBJ2-1; 8 bases are shared with TRBD2. The V gene end was trimmed by 1 base and the J gene end by 6 bases; junction bases not matched to a gene: 11. From germline, CDR1 is LNHDA and CDR2 SQIVND (reference sequence). CDR3 length: 17 residues. The CDR3 nucleotides are TGTGCCAGTAGTATAGGGGTAAAGCGGGAGTGGTTCAATGAGCAGTTCTTC. This translates into CASSIGVKREWFNEQFF.

The chain joins TRBV19 to TRBJ1-1; D remains ambiguous. From germline, CDR1 is LNHDA and CDR2 SQIVND (reference sequence). V was clipped by 2 bases and J by 1 base, with 8 bases between them. The CDR3 covers 14 residues. Written as DNA, the CDR3 is TGTGCCAGTAGTATACTGGCGACGAACACTGAAGCTTTCTTT. Protein: CASSILATNTEAFF.

The chain carries TRBV23-1 and TRBJ2-7; D gene ambiguous. TRBV23-1 is an ORF for which the function is uncertain. This CDR3 spans 14 amino acids. Between the trimmed V and J ends, which lost 3 bases and 3 bases, there was a span of 12 bases. CDR3 region: CASSHPTCLYEQYF. The CDR3 bases are TGCGCCAGCAGTCACCCGACATGTCTCTACGAGCAGTACTTC.

The chain uses TRBV4-3 and TRBJ2-5; tentative D call: TRBD2 (6 bases). V gave up 3 bases and J gave up 2 bases, with 19 bases separating them. The CDR3 has 17 amino acids. The germline V gene encodes CDR1 LGHNA and CDR2 YSLEER. CDR3 amino acids: CASSQSHYSRDQETQYF. Here the CDR3 DNA reads TGCGCCAGCAGCCAGAGCCACTACTCGCGGGATCAAGAGACCCAGTACTTC.

The gene calls are TRBV10-1 and TRBJ2-1; D possibly corresponds to TRBD2 (6 bases). Between the trimmed V and J ends, which lost 2 bases and 4 bases, there was a span of 6 bases. Germline V CDR1 and CDR2: WNHNN, SYGVQD (reference sequence). This CDR3 is built from 13 residues. CDR3 region: CASSERGYNEQFF. CDR3 sequence (DNA): TGCGCCAGCAGTGAGCGGGGGTACAATGAGCAGTTCTTC.